This T cell receptor beta chain was identified during a study of read filtering for tumor transcriptome and immune sequencing. On the study more broadly: TCR-mapped reads were about 4.05 to 11 million with IR-seq versus about 85 to 1273 with RNA-seq.

Germline CDR1 reads DFQATT; CDR2 reads SNEGSKA (reference sequence). J was trimmed by 3 bases and V by 6 bases; bases with no gene match: 20. The CDR3 has 18 amino acids. The library was built from about 400 ng RNA with molecular barcoded adaptors for alpha/delta and beta/gamma chains. Each CDR3 protein gets one entry after TCRdb re-called the reads with MiXCR. The data contain about 62,000 distinct CDR3 sequences, less than 20% of them singletons. The TCR comes from a donor aged 40 or over with multiple myeloma. J is TRBJ2-5 and V is TRBV20-1; 9 nucleotides align to TRBD1. Sequencing was carried out using a population of CD138-negative cells sorted from bone marrow. CDR3 sequence (DNA): TGCAGTGCGGACAGGGGAGGGGGCCCCGTAGATATTGAAGAGACCCAGTACTTC. It yields the protein CSADRGGGPVDIEETQYF.